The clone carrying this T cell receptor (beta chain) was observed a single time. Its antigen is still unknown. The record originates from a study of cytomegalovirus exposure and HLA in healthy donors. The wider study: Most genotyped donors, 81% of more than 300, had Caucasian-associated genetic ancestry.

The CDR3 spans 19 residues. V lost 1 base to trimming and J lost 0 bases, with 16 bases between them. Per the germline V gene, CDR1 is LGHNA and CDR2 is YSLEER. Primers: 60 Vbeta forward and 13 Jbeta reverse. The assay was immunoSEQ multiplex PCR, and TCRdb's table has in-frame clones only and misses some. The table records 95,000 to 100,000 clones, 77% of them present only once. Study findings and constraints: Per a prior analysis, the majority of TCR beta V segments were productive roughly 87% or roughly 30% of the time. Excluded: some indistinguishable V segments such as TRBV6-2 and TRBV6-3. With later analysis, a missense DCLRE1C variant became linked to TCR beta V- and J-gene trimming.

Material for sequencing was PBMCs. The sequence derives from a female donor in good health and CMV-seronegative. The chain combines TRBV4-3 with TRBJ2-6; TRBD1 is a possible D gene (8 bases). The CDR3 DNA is TGCGCCAGCAGCCAAGGGGGGGGACAGGAATTCTCTGGGGCCAACGTCCTGACTTTC. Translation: CASSQGGGQEFSGANVLTF.